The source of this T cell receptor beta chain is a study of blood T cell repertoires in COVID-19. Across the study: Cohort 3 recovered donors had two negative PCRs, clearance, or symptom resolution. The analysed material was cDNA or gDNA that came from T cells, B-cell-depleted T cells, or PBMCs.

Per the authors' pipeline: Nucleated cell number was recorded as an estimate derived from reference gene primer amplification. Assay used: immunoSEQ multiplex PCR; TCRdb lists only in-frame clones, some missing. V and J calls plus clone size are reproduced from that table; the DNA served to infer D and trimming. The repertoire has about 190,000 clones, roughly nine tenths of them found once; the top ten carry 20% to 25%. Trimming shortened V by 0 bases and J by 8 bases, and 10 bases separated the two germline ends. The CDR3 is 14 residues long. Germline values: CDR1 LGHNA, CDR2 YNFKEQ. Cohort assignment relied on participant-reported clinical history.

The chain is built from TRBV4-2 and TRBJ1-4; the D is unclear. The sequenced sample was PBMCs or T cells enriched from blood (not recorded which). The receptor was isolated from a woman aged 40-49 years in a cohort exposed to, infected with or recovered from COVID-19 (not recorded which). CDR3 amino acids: CASSQDSGPEKLFF. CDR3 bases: TGTGCCAGCAGCCAAGATAGCGGGCCCGAAAAACTGTTTTTT.